What follows are 24 T cell receptor beta chains derived from one specimen sequenced in a study of blood T cell repertoires in COVID-19. Only in-frame clones appear in the TCRdb table, and some are missing; sequencing was by immunoSEQ multiplex PCR. The repertoire has under 200,000 clones, about 87% of them found once; the top ten carry 2.5% to 3%. The sequencing sample was made of peripheral blood. Source of these receptors: an elderly woman with COVID-19, enrolled during active disease.

V and J are TRBV3-1 (or the pseudogene TRBV3-2) and TRBJ1-6; the match to TRBD1 covers 9 bases. Germline lookup yields CDR1 LGHDT and CDR2 YNNKEL (reference sequence). The CDR3 covers 14 residues. With 4 bases clipped from V and 7 bases from J, the junction kept 2 bases outside the gene matches. The CDR3 region has the DNA TGTGCCAGCAGCCGCACAGGGGGCAATTCACCCCTCCACTTT. This gives the protein CASSRTGGNSPLHF.

V gene TRBV19 combines with J gene TRBJ2-5; tentatively, D is TRBD2 (5 bases). The CDR3 loop spans 14 amino acids. Between the trimmed V and J ends, which lost 6 bases and 1 base, there was a span of 12 bases. Germline V gene lookup returns CDR1 LNHDA and CDR2 SQIVND (reference sequence). DNA of the CDR3: TGTGCCAGTAGACGGACGGGGAGCCAAGAGACCCAGTACTTC. Amino acids: CASRRTGSQETQYF.

The chain is built from TRBV5-1 and TRBJ1-4; TRBD1 aligns across 8 bases. In germline, CDR1 is SGHRS, CDR2 YFSETQ. The CDR3 is 16 residues long. V lost 3 bases and J lost 0; bases outside the gene matches: 4. The CDR3 spells CASSWGQVATNEKLFF. In DNA form, the CDR3 reads TGCGCCAGCAGCTGGGGACAGGTAGCAACTAATGAAAAACTGTTTTTT.

This clone turned up a few times. The V gene is TRBV10-3, the J gene TRBJ2-7; 8 nucleotides align to TRBD2. Germline trimming cut 10 bases from V and 5 bases from J; bases unmatched to any gene: 13. The CDR3 is made up of 14 amino acids. The germline CDR1 and CDR2 sequences are ENHRY and SYGVKD. DNA of the CDR3: TGTGCCACCCTGCCAGAGGCGGGAGGAGACGAGCAGTACTTC. As protein: CATLPEAGGDEQYF.

This clone was observed a single time. V and J are TRBV4-3 and TRBJ1-2, with 9 bases fitting TRBD1. This CDR3 has 17 residues. The trim removed 0 bases at V and 4 bases at J, leaving 9 bases unmatched. Germline V gene lookup returns CDR1 LGHNA and CDR2 YSLEER. The CDR3 protein is CASSQDPVQGARYGYTF. DNA for the CDR3: TGCGCCAGCAGCCAAGACCCCGTACAGGGGGCCCGCTATGGCTACACCTTC.

V is TRBV6-5 and J is TRBJ1-2, with TRBD1 matching 7 bases. Germline assignment: CDR1 MNHEY and CDR2 SVGAGI. V gave up 0 bases and J gave up 3 bases; unmatched junction bases: 4. This CDR3 is built from 15 residues. CDR3 nucleotides: TGTGCCAGCAGTTACTCTCGCCAGGGGGACTATGGCTACACCTTC. It specifies CASSYSRQGDYGYTF.

This chain uses TRBV6-1 with TRBJ1-6; no clear D. Germline CDR1 and CDR2: MNHNS and SASEGT. This CDR3 is 15 amino acids long. V was trimmed by 0 bases and J by 6 bases, leaving 9 bases between them. CDR3 residues: CASSEAPSGNSPLHF. The CDR3 nucleotides are TGTGCCAGCAGTGAAGCGCCATCCGGTAATTCACCCCTCCACTTT.

The chain carries TRBV11-2 and TRBJ1-4; weak D call: TRBD1 (6 bases). The CDR3 sequence is 15 residues long. CDR1 and CDR2 from the germline V gene are SGHAT and FQNNGV. Trimming pared 5 bases from V and 4 bases from J, leaving 14 bases between. CDR3 loop: CASSIRGLGNEKLFF. In nucleotides, the CDR3 is TGTGCCAGCAGCATTAGGGGGTTGGGTAATGAAAAACTGTTTTTT.

CDR3 in amino acids: CASSTGTGGAYGYTF. The CDR3 bases are TGCGCCAGCAGCACCGGGACAGGGGGCGCCTATGGCTACACCTTC. V usage is TRBV4-3 and J usage is TRBJ1-2; 12 bases map to TRBD1. There are 15 residues in the CDR3. Germline values: CDR1 LGHNA, CDR2 YSLEER. The V and J ends lost 5 bases and 4 bases, in that order; junction bases with no gene match: 5.

A single count supports this clone. The genes are TRBV5-1 and TRBJ2-5, with 8 bases matching TRBD1. Germline assignment: CDR1 SGHRS and CDR2 YFSETQ. CDR3 length equals 16 residues. J lost 4 bases, V lost 0 bases, and 8 bases had no gene match. CDR3 loop: CASSLGTGPARETQYF. CDR3 coding DNA: TGCGCCAGCAGCTTGGGGACAGGGCCGGCGAGAGAGACCCAGTACTTC. Filled out from reference TRBV5-1 and TRBJ2-5, the complete variable domain reads KAGVTQTPRYLIKTRGQQVTLSCSPISGHRSVSWYQQTPGQGLQFLFEYFSETQRNKGNFPGRFSGRQFSNSRSEMNVSTLELGDSALYLCASSLGTGPARETQYFGPGTRLLVL.

This clone was observed once. V usage is TRBV5-1 and J usage is TRBJ2-5; 12 bases map to TRBD1. Unmatched junction bases numbered 6, after V lost 2 bases and J lost 4 bases. CDR1 is SGHRS, CDR2 YFSETQ, per germline. This CDR3 spans 16 amino acids. The DNA of the CDR3 is TGCGCCAGCAGCTTAAGGGGGACAGGGGGCGCAGAGACCCAGTACTTC. This sequence encodes CASSLRGTGGAETQYF.

CDR3 in amino acids: CASSLTKGARGQETQYF. CDR3 nucleotides: TGTGCCAGCAGCTTGACGAAGGGGGCGCGGGGCCAAGAGACCCAGTACTTC. The V gene is TRBV5-8, the J gene TRBJ2-5; tentatively, D is TRBD1 (7 bases). The CDR3 has 17 residues. Trimming shortened V by 1 base and J by 1 base, and 17 bases separated the two germline ends. The germline V gene encodes CDR1 SGHTS and CDR2 YDEGEE. The entire variable domain, with the rest obtained from reference TRBV5-8 and TRBJ2-5, is as follows: EAGVTQSPTHLIKTRGQQATLRCSPISGHTSVYWYQQALGLGLQFLLWYDEGEERNRGNFPPRFSGRQFPNYSSELNVNALELEDSALYLCASSLTKGARGQETQYFGPGTRLLVL.

This rearrangement joins TRBV27 to TRBJ2-1; D unclear. Germline V lookup: CDR1 MNHEY, CDR2 SMNVEV (reference sequence). V lost 2 bases to trimming and J lost 1 base, with 9 bases between them. The length of the CDR3 is 15 residues. CDR3 DNA sequence: TGTGCCAGCAGTTTAATAGCCCGTTCCTACAATGAGCAGTTCTTC. It specifies CASSLIARSYNEQFF.

J is TRBJ2-7 and V is TRBV5-1; 8 bases line up with TRBD2. CDR1 and CDR2 from the germline V gene are SGHRS and YFSETQ. Trimming removed 0 bases from V and 4 bases from J; junction bases left unmatched: 6. This CDR3 is built from 15 residues. The CDR3 here is CASSLGNSGGYEQYF. The CDR3 DNA reads as TGCGCCAGCAGCTTGGGTAATTCGGGGGGGTACGAGCAGTACTTC. Using reference TRBV5-1 and TRBJ2-7 for the parts outside the CDR3, the full variable domain is KAGVTQTPRYLIKTRGQQVTLSCSPISGHRSVSWYQQTPGQGLQFLFEYFSETQRNKGNFPGRFSGRQFSNSRSEMNVSTLELGDSALYLCASSLGNSGGYEQYFGPGTRLTVT.

This clone occurred a few times. V gene TRBV7-8 combines with J gene TRBJ1-4, with D uncertain. CDR1 and CDR2 from the germline V gene are SGHVS and FQNEAQ. Trimming removed 5 bases at V and 7 bases at J, with 8 bases between. The CDR3 extends over 12 amino acids. CDR3: CASSREAEKLFF. CDR3 DNA sequence: TGTGCCAGCAGCCGCGAGGCTGAAAAACTGTTTTTT.

The genes are TRBV13 and TRBJ2-1; 7 positions agree with TRBD2. Trimming at V came to 8 bases and at J to 9 bases, leaving 7 bases not matched to a gene. The CDR3 sequence is 12 residues long. Germline-derived CDR1 and CDR2 are PRHDT and FYEKMQ (reference sequence). CDR3 nucleotide sequence: TGTGCCAGCCGACTGCCGGGAGGTGAGCAGTTCTTC. Amino acids: CASRLPGGEQFF.

The rearrangement joins TRBV9 to TRBJ1-1; TRBD1 matches at 9 bases. The CDR3 extends over 15 amino acids. J was trimmed by 7 bases and V by 0 bases; bases with no gene match: 7. Germline-derived CDR1 and CDR2 are SGDLS and YYNGEE. In nucleotides, the CDR3 is TGTGCCAGCAGCGTAGCTACAGGGGGCGTCGATGAAGCTTTCTTT. Its protein is CASSVATGGVDEAFF.

The rearrangement links TRBV5-4 to TRBJ1-1, with 7 positions matching TRBD1. The CDR3 has 15 residues. The germline V gene has CDR1 SGHNT and CDR2 YYREEE (reference sequence). The V and J ends lost 5 bases and 0 bases, in that order; junction bases with no gene match: 7. The chain's CDR3 is CASRLWGQMNTEAFF. The CDR3, as DNA: TGTGCCAGCAGGTTATGGGGACAGATGAACACTGAAGCTTTCTTT.

The gene calls are TRBV27 and TRBJ1-1, with a weak D call TRBD1 (5 bases). Trimming cost V 0 bases and J 4 bases, with 12 bases left between them. The CDR3 contains 15 residues. CDR1 MNHEY and CDR2 SMNVEV come from the germline V gene (reference sequence). CDR3 residues: CASSLSIGGATEAFF. CDR3 bases: TGTGCCAGCAGTTTATCGATCGGGGGTGCCACTGAAGCTTTCTTT.

This clone was detected only once. The chain uses TRBV7-2 and TRBJ2-3, with 7 bases aligning to TRBD2. V dropped 1 base and J dropped 4; count of bases not matched to a gene: 5. This CDR3 comprises 15 residues. The germline V gene has CDR1 SGHTA and CDR2 FQGNSA. The CDR3 bases are TGTGCCAGCAGCTTAGTGGCTAGCGGCTCAGATACGCAGTATTTT. Its protein is CASSLVASGSDTQYF. The full variable domain, its missing parts supplied by reference TRBV7-2 and TRBJ2-3, is GAGVSQSPSNKVTEKGKDVELRCDPISGHTALYWYRQSLGQGLEFLIYFQGNSAPDKSGLPSDRFSAERTGGSVSTLTIQRTQQEDSAVYLCASSLVASGSDTQYFGPGTRLTVL.

The chain has TRBV5-6 and TRBJ2-3; D call uncertain. Germline CDR1 reads SGHDT; CDR2 reads YYEEEE. The length of the CDR3 is 15 residues. Trimming took off 1 base at V and 4 bases at J, with 13 bases between the two ends. CDR3 residues: CASSLLQFSPDTQYF. DNA of the CDR3: TGTGCCAGCAGCTTGCTACAGTTTTCCCCAGATACGCAGTATTTT.

This sequence joins TRBV27 and TRBJ2-7; the match to TRBD1 covers 7 bases. The CDR3 extends over 17 amino acids. Unmatched junction bases numbered 17, after V lost 6 bases and J lost 3 bases. CDR1 and CDR2 (germline): MNHEY, SMNVEV (reference sequence). The CDR3 DNA reads as TGTGCCAGCAGACCCGGTACGCCACAGGGGTTGGTCTACGAGCAGTACTTC. It specifies CASRPGTPQGLVYEQYF.

The gene calls are TRBV18 and TRBJ1-1, with 7 bases lining up with TRBD1. The V and J ends lost 3 bases and 5 bases, in that order; junction bases with no gene match: 9. Per germline, CDR1 KGHSH and CDR2 LQKENI. The CDR3 sequence is 15 residues long. CDR3 amino acids: CASSPPNRGGTEAFF. The CDR3 coding sequence is TGTGCCAGCTCACCCCCTAACAGGGGTGGGACTGAAGCTTTCTTT.

The V and J genes are TRBV4-1 and TRBJ2-3; TRBD2 matches 11 bases. With V trimmed by 2 bases and J by 4 bases, 5 bases remained unmatched. The CDR3 runs 16 residues. Germline V gene sequence: CDR1 MGHRA, CDR2 YSYEKL. CDR3 in DNA: TGCGCCAGCAGCCAATCACTAGCGGGAGACGCAGATACGCAGTATTTT. It encodes CASSQSLAGDADTQYF.